A selection of T cell receptor beta chains follows, all from one sample in a study of blood T cell repertoires in COVID-19. Method: immunoSEQ multiplex PCR; TCRdb's copy keeps in-frame clones and lacks some. The sample carries more than 110,000 clones, 84% recorded once. The source material was peripheral blood. These receptors originate from a human donor in a cohort sampled during active COVID-19. CDR3s include the opening cysteine and the closing phenylalanine or tryptophan. D genes are given only for firm matches. Some rows mark clone size as missing; the rest say once, few, many or name a class of expanded clone.

v_call: TRBV6-4; d_call: -; clone_size: -; j_call: TRBJ2-3; cdr3_nt: TGTGCCAGCAGTGAGGACTTTGGGGATACGCAGTATTTT; cdr3_aa: CASSEDFGDTQYF
v_call: TRBV18; d_call: -; clone_size: -; j_call: TRBJ1-3; cdr3_nt: TGTGCCAGCTCACCAACGGCGGGTCAGTCCGGAAACACCATATATTTT; cdr3_aa: CASSPTAGQSGNTIYF
v_call: TRBV6-6; d_call: -; clone_size: -; j_call: TRBJ1-5; cdr3_nt: TGTGCCAGCAGTCCGGGAGGGGAGAATCAGCCCCAGCATTTT; cdr3_aa: CASSPGGENQPQHF
v_call: TRBV14; d_call: TRBD1; clone_size: -; j_call: TRBJ1-6; cdr3_nt: TGTGCCAGCAGCCAAGCGGGACAGGGGGGCTCACCCCTCCACTTT; cdr3_aa: CASSQAGQGGSPLHF
v_call: TRBV21-1; d_call: -; clone_size: -; j_call: TRBJ2-4; cdr3_nt: TGTGCCAGCAGCAAACGGGAGGCATCCAAAAACATTCAGTACTTC; cdr3_aa: CASSKREASKNIQYF
v_call: TRBV11-1; d_call: -; clone_size: -; j_call: TRBJ2-1; cdr3_nt: TGTGCCAGCACGCCCCCTAGATCGACCACCTACAATGAGCAGTTCTTC; cdr3_aa: CASTPPRSTTYNEQFF
v_call: TRBV11-3; d_call: -; clone_size: -; j_call: TRBJ2-5; cdr3_nt: TGTGCCAGCAGCTTTGGGGGGACGGAGACCCAGTACTTC; cdr3_aa: CASSFGGTETQYF
v_call: TRBV4-1; d_call: TRBD1; clone_size: -; j_call: TRBJ1-2; cdr3_nt: TGCGCCAGCAGCCAGACAGGGGAGGGAAACTATGGCTACACCTTC; cdr3_aa: CASSQTGEGNYGYTF
v_call: TRBV28; d_call: -; clone_size: -; j_call: TRBJ1-6; cdr3_nt: TGTGCCACCTTCGGGGGGGCAAATTCACCCCTCCACTTT; cdr3_aa: CATFGGANSPLHF
v_call: TRBV7-9; d_call: TRBD1; clone_size: once; j_call: TRBJ1-4; cdr3_nt: TGTGCCAGCAGCCCCCGACAGGGAACTAATGAAAAACTGTTTTTT; cdr3_aa: CASSPRQGTNEKLFF
v_call: TRBV19; d_call: TRBD1; clone_size: once; j_call: TRBJ1-2; cdr3_nt: TGTGCCAGTAATCCACAGGGGGCTAACTATGGCTACACCTTC; cdr3_aa: CASNPQGANYGYTF
v_call: TRBV24-1; d_call: -; clone_size: -; j_call: TRBJ2-2; cdr3_nt: TGTGCCACCAGTGACACTGCAGGGGCCAGCACCGGGGAGCTGTTTTTT; cdr3_aa: CATSDTAGASTGELFF
v_call: TRBV15; d_call: -; clone_size: -; j_call: TRBJ1-5; cdr3_nt: TGTGCCACCAATCGTCATGCGGGGAACAGCAATCAGCCCCAGCATTTT; cdr3_aa: CATNRHAGNSNQPQHF
v_call: TRBV19; d_call: -; clone_size: -; j_call: TRBJ1-1; cdr3_nt: TGTGCCAGTAGCCGACATTCTCAGGGGAACACTGAAGCTTTCTTT; cdr3_aa: CASSRHSQGNTEAFF
v_call: TRBV5-4; d_call: -; clone_size: -; j_call: TRBJ2-4; cdr3_nt: TGTGCCAGCAGCTTGTCACTGCAGGGAAACATTCAGTACTTC; cdr3_aa: CASSLSLQGNIQYF
v_call: TRBV2; d_call: TRBD1; clone_size: -; j_call: TRBJ2-2; cdr3_nt: TGTGCCAGCAGCGCCACAGGGGCGGGCACCGGGGAGCTGTTTTTT; cdr3_aa: CASSATGAGTGELFF
v_call: TRBV9; d_call: -; clone_size: -; j_call: TRBJ2-7; cdr3_nt: TGTGCCAGCAGCGTAGCTGCCGGGGGTCCCTACGAGCAGTACTTC; cdr3_aa: CASSVAAGGPYEQYF
v_call: TRBV3-1/TRBV3-2; d_call: TRBD2; clone_size: -; j_call: TRBJ2-7; cdr3_nt: TGTGCCAGCAGCCCCCGGGAGGGCGGCACCTACGAGCAGTACTTC; cdr3_aa: CASSPREGGTYEQYF
v_call: TRBV4-1; d_call: TRBD2; clone_size: -; j_call: TRBJ2-3; cdr3_nt: TGCGCCAGCAGCCCCCTAGGGGAGGGGACGGCAGATACGCAGTATTTT; cdr3_aa: CASSPLGEGTADTQYF
v_call: TRBV5-1; d_call: -; clone_size: -; j_call: TRBJ2-7; cdr3_nt: TGCGCCAGCAGCGACCGTGGAGCCTCCTCCTACGAGCAGTACTTC; cdr3_aa: CASSDRGASSYEQYF
v_call: TRBV3-1/TRBV3-2; d_call: TRBD1; clone_size: -; j_call: TRBJ1-4; cdr3_nt: TGTGCCAGCAGCCCAGAGCTGACAGGGTCCGGTGAAAAACTGTTTTTT; cdr3_aa: CASSPELTGSGEKLFF
v_call: TRBV7-9; d_call: TRBD2; clone_size: -; j_call: TRBJ2-1; cdr3_nt: TGTGCCAGCAGCCCTCCGGGACTAGCGGAGTACAATGAGCAGTTCTTC; cdr3_aa: CASSPPGLAEYNEQFF
v_call: TRBV3-1/TRBV3-2; d_call: TRBD2; clone_size: -; j_call: TRBJ2-5; cdr3_nt: TGTGCCAGCGGTCAGCGGGGACGTGAGACCCAGTACTTC; cdr3_aa: CASGQRGRETQYF
v_call: TRBV3-1/TRBV3-2; d_call: -; clone_size: -; j_call: TRBJ2-1; cdr3_nt: TGTGCCAGCAGCCAAGATCTGAACAGTGACAATGAGCAGTTCTTC; cdr3_aa: CASSQDLNSDNEQFF
v_call: TRBV29-1; d_call: -; clone_size: -; j_call: TRBJ1-1; cdr3_nt: TGCAGCGTTGGCCGCGGGGGAGAAGCTTTCTTT; cdr3_aa: CSVGRGGEAFF
v_call: TRBV5-6; d_call: -; clone_size: -; j_call: TRBJ2-4; cdr3_nt: TGTGCCAGCAGCTATCGACAGGCTATGGGGGTAAACATTCAGTACTTC; cdr3_aa: CASSYRQAMGVNIQYF
v_call: TRBV19; d_call: TRBD1; clone_size: -; j_call: TRBJ1-3; cdr3_nt: TGTGCCAGCAACCGACAGGGAATCTCTGGAAACACCATATATTTT; cdr3_aa: CASNRQGISGNTIYF
v_call: TRBV6-6; d_call: TRBD1; clone_size: -; j_call: TRBJ1-4; cdr3_nt: TGTGCCAGCCACAAGCCCGGGACAGGGAGTGAAAAACTGTTTTTT; cdr3_aa: CASHKPGTGSEKLFF
v_call: TRBV6-6; d_call: TRBD1; clone_size: -; j_call: TRBJ1-5; cdr3_nt: TGTGCCAGCACCACCGGGACAGGGGTTTTCATTACCCAGCATTTT; cdr3_aa: CASTTGTGVFITQHF
v_call: TRBV29-1; d_call: -; clone_size: -; j_call: TRBJ1-5; cdr3_nt: TGCAGCGTGGGGCCGGACAGTGACAATCAGCCCCAGCATTTT; cdr3_aa: CSVGPDSDNQPQHF
v_call: TRBV2; d_call: -; clone_size: few; j_call: TRBJ1-1; cdr3_nt: TGTGCCAGCAGTTCAGGGCCTGAAGCTTTCTTT; cdr3_aa: CASSSGPEAFF
v_call: TRBV4-1; d_call: TRBD2; clone_size: -; j_call: TRBJ2-1; cdr3_nt: TGCGCCAGCACCCAGCGGGGGGGTAATGAGCAGTTCTTC; cdr3_aa: CASTQRGGNEQFF
v_call: TRBV18; d_call: -; clone_size: few; j_call: TRBJ2-7; cdr3_nt: TGTGCCAGCGCCCTCAGGGCGTCCTACGAGCAGTACTTC; cdr3_aa: CASALRASYEQYF
v_call: TRBV19; d_call: -; clone_size: -; j_call: TRBJ2-5; cdr3_nt: TGTGCCAGTAGTGGGGGCGCTGGGCTGACTCAAGAGACCCAGTACTTC; cdr3_aa: CASSGGAGLTQETQYF
v_call: TRBV29-1; d_call: TRBD1; clone_size: -; j_call: TRBJ2-7; cdr3_nt: TGCAGCATAACCGGGACAGGGGACTCTGCCTACGAGCAGTACTTC; cdr3_aa: CSITGTGDSAYEQYF
v_call: TRBV6-1; d_call: TRBD1; clone_size: -; j_call: TRBJ1-5; cdr3_nt: TGTGCCAGCAGTGAGGGACAGCCCCATCAGCCCCAGCATTTT; cdr3_aa: CASSEGQPHQPQHF
v_call: TRBV27; d_call: -; clone_size: -; j_call: TRBJ2-2; cdr3_nt: TGTGCCAGCAGATGGGGGGCCGGGGAGCTGTTTTTT; cdr3_aa: CASRWGAGELFF
v_call: TRBV5-5; d_call: TRBD2; clone_size: -; j_call: TRBJ2-7; cdr3_nt: TGTGCCAGCAGCTTGTTAGCGGGGGGAAAGGCTTCCTACGAGCAGTACTTC; cdr3_aa: CASSLLAGGKASYEQYF
v_call: TRBV3-1/TRBV3-2; d_call: TRBD2; clone_size: -; j_call: TRBJ2-5; cdr3_nt: TGTGCCAGCAGCCAAAGGGGAGGGAAAGAGACCCAGTACTTC; cdr3_aa: CASSQRGGKETQYF
v_call: TRBV7-9; d_call: -; clone_size: -; j_call: TRBJ2-3; cdr3_nt: TGTGCCAGCAGCTTATTAGCGGTGGGCACAGATACGCAGTATTTT; cdr3_aa: CASSLLAVGTDTQYF
v_call: TRBV19; d_call: -; clone_size: -; j_call: TRBJ2-1; cdr3_nt: TGTGCCAGTAGTATAGCTGGTAGGTCTAGCCTGTTCTTC; cdr3_aa: CASSIAGRSSLFF
v_call: TRBV5-1; d_call: -; clone_size: -; j_call: TRBJ2-7; cdr3_nt: TGCGCCAGCAGCCAAACCTCGGGACTGGGAATGTACGAGCAGTACTTC; cdr3_aa: CASSQTSGLGMYEQYF
v_call: TRBV12-3/TRBV12-4; d_call: TRBD1; clone_size: -; j_call: TRBJ1-2; cdr3_nt: TGTGCCAGCAGTTTGGGGACAGGGTTTGGCTACACCTTC; cdr3_aa: CASSLGTGFGYTF
v_call: TRBV5-8; d_call: -; clone_size: once; j_call: TRBJ1-5; cdr3_nt: TGTGCCAGCAGCTACCGGGCCCCGGGGGGCAATCAGCCCCAGCATTTT; cdr3_aa: CASSYRAPGGNQPQHF
v_call: TRBV15; d_call: TRBD1; clone_size: -; j_call: TRBJ2-2; cdr3_nt: TGTGCCACCAGCAGAGCCACAGGGGGAAGGGAGCTGTTTTTT; cdr3_aa: CATSRATGGRELFF
v_call: TRBV28; d_call: -; clone_size: -; j_call: TRBJ1-5; cdr3_nt: TGTGCCAGCAGTTCGAGACAGCCCCAGCCCGAGCATTTT; cdr3_aa: CASSSRQPQPEHF
v_call: TRBV10-3; d_call: -; clone_size: -; j_call: TRBJ1-1; cdr3_nt: TGTGCCATCAGTGAGGGGGGGGGTTTCACTGAAGCTTTCTTT; cdr3_aa: CAISEGGGFTEAFF
v_call: TRBV5-1; d_call: TRBD1; clone_size: -; j_call: TRBJ1-2; cdr3_nt: TGCGCCAGCAGCCGGGCCCTCGGACAGGCCGATGGCTACACCTTC; cdr3_aa: CASSRALGQADGYTF
v_call: TRBV6-5; d_call: -; clone_size: -; j_call: TRBJ2-1; cdr3_nt: TGTGCCAGCAGTTGGAGACGGAACTACAATGAGCAGTTCTTC; cdr3_aa: CASSWRRNYNEQFF
v_call: TRBV6-5; d_call: TRBD2; clone_size: -; j_call: TRBJ2-3; cdr3_nt: TGTGCCAGCAGTAGAGCGGGGGGGCCACCCGATACGCAGTATTTT; cdr3_aa: CASSRAGGPPDTQYF